Below, 25 T cell receptor beta chains from the same sample are listed, as sequenced in a study of PD-L1 blockade in urothelial cancer. Time point here: pretreatment peripheral blood. The table came from immunoSEQ multiplex PCR; TCRdb's copy has only in-frame clones and leaves some out. The table records approximately 90,000 clones, 84% of them present only once. The sample was PBMCs, taken around atezolizumab (anti-PD-L1) treatment. The source of these receptors is a man in his sixties with urothelial cancer.

J is TRBJ2-7 and V is TRBV19; D is undetermined. The CDR3 has 14 amino acids. The V end lost 5 bases, the J end lost 2 bases, and 13 bases lay between the germline ends. Germline loops: CDR1 LNHDA, CDR2 SQIVND (reference sequence). The CDR3 DNA follows: TGTGCCAGTAGTTCGACACTCACCACCTACGAGCAGTACTTC. The encoded protein is CASSSTLTTYEQYF.

The CDR3 protein is CASTGGGYEQYF. The CDR3 nucleotides are TGTGCCAGCACGGGGGGGGGATACGAGCAGTACTTC. The chain combines TRBV6-6 with TRBJ2-7, with 8 bases that match TRBD2. With V trimmed by 7 bases and J by 4 bases, 3 bases remained unmatched. Germline-derived CDR1 and CDR2 are MNHNY and SVGAGI (reference sequence). This CDR3 comprises 12 residues.

This chain links TRBV2 with TRBJ1-1, with 8 bases that match TRBD1. Germline trimming cut 8 bases from V and 3 bases from J; bases unmatched to any gene: 14. This CDR3 has 16 residues. In germline, CDR1 is SNHLY, CDR2 FYNNEI. CDR3 in DNA: TGTGCCAGCCGACTTCGGGACACAGGGGGGGACACTGAAGCTTTCTTT. The encoded protein is CASRLRDTGGDTEAFF.

The rearrangement joins TRBV30 to TRBJ2-2; 10 bases line up with TRBD1. The germline V gene has CDR1 GTSNPN and CDR2 SVGIG (reference sequence). The CDR3 consists of 15 residues. Losses at the gene ends were 1 base for V and 1 base for J; bases not matched to a gene: 0. CDR3 residues: CAWSGTGGNTGELFF. The CDR3 nucleotides are TGTGCCTGGAGTGGGACAGGGGGGAACACCGGGGAGCTGTTTTTT. Combining the CDR3 with reference TRBV30 and TRBJ2-2 gives the whole variable domain SQTIHQWPATLVQPVGSPLSLECTVEGTSNPNLYWYRQAAGRGLQLLFYSVGIGQISSEVPQNLSASRPQDRQFILSSKKLLLSDSGFYLCAWSGTGGNTGELFFGEGSRLTVL.

The V and J genes are TRBV11-1 and TRBJ2-1, with 11 bases lining up with TRBD2. With V trimmed by 2 bases and J by 5 bases, 8 bases remained unmatched. The CDR3 totals 17 residues. Germline CDR1 is SGHAT and CDR2 is FQDESV (reference sequence). In DNA, the CDR3 is TGTGCCAGCAGCTTAAACTCTGCTAGCGGGGGGAACAATGAGCAGTTCTTC. Its translation: CASSLNSASGGNNEQFF.

The V gene is TRBV5-1, the J gene TRBJ2-7; TRBD1 matches at 9 bases. The CDR3 has 15 amino acids. Germline CDR1 reads SGHRS; CDR2 reads YFSETQ. V lost 0 bases and J lost 5; bases outside the gene matches: 6. CDR3: CASSLVGQGSNEQYF. In nucleotides, the CDR3 is TGCGCCAGCAGCTTGGTCGGACAGGGGAGCAACGAGCAGTACTTC.

This clone was detected once. The V gene is TRBV5-1, the J gene TRBJ2-1, with 8 bases lining up with TRBD2. V lost 0 bases and J lost 2; bases outside the gene matches: 4. CDR3 length: 16 amino acids. CDR1 SGHRS and CDR2 YFSETQ come from the germline V gene. The CDR3 protein is CASSLVSGVTYNEQFF. CDR3 DNA sequence: TGCGCCAGCAGCTTGGTTAGCGGGGTTACCTACAATGAGCAGTTCTTC.

The V gene is TRBV6-6, the J gene TRBJ1-5; D is uncertain. Germline-derived CDR1 and CDR2 are MNHNY and SVGAGI (reference sequence). The V gene lost 4 bases and the J gene lost 6 bases, with 13 bases spanning the gap. The CDR3 has 14 residues. The CDR3: CASSSAGSSQPQHF. The DNA for the CDR3 is TGTGCCAGCAGTTCCGCCGGGAGTTCTCAGCCCCAGCATTTT.

The chain is built from TRBV5-6 and TRBJ1-2; no clear D. Trimming pared 0 bases from V and 1 base from J, leaving 10 bases between. The CDR3 has 15 residues. Germline CDR1 reads SGHDT; CDR2 reads YYEEEE. CDR3 sequence: CASSLASSLNYGYTF. The CDR3 bases are TGTGCCAGCAGCTTGGCAAGCTCCCTTAACTATGGCTACACCTTC.

The count of this clone is one. The DNA is left out, because the CDR3 cannot be placed on it with certainty; the CDR3 is given as TCRdb lists it. This sequence joins TRBV28 and TRBJ2-3; whether TRBD1, the table's D call, matches the DNA was not checked. Germline CDR1 and CDR2: MDHEN and SYDVKM. The CDR3 is 15 residues long, counting both termini. The CDR3 is CASSSSGQGPDTQYF.

The rearrangement links TRBV5-1 to TRBJ2-1; D unresolved. Trimming took 4 bases from V and 2 from J, leaving 13 bases between them. This CDR3 spans 15 amino acids. Germline V gives CDR1 SGHRS, CDR2 YFSETQ. CDR3: CASSIGGSTYNEQFF. DNA for the CDR3: TGCGCCAGCAGCATTGGCGGCAGCACCTACAATGAGCAGTTCTTC.

Note on this clone: Other DNA sequences in the same sample also yield this CDR3. The rearrangement links TRBV15 to TRBJ2-7; weak D call: TRBD2 (6 bases). The CDR3 runs to 13 residues. Germline CDR1 LNHNV, CDR2 YYDKDF (reference sequence). Trimming removed 6 bases from V and 7 bases from J, with 16 bases in between. CDR3 sequence (DNA): TGTGCCACCAGGCGGGAAATGGGAAATGAGCAGTACTTC. Its protein product is CATRREMGNEQYF. Full variable domain (missing parts from reference TRBV15 and TRBJ2-7): DAMVIQNPRYQVTQFGKPVTLSCSQTLNHNVMYWYQQKSSQAPKLLFHYYDKDFNNEADTPDNFQSRRPNTSFCFLDIRSPGLGDTAMYLCATRREMGNEQYFGPGTRLTVT.

The chain joins TRBV10-3 to TRBJ1-1, with D maybe TRBD1 (6 bases). Trimming cost V 9 bases and J 4 bases, with 15 bases left between them. CDR1 ENHRY and CDR2 SYGVKD come from the germline V gene. CDR3 length: 13 residues. CDR3 protein: CAMSGVGGTEAFF. The CDR3 DNA reads as TGTGCCATGTCAGGGGTAGGTGGCACTGAAGCTTTCTTT.

CDR3 sequence: CASSIGRTRFQETQYF. CDR3 bases: TGTGCCAGTAGTATAGGTAGGACTCGATTTCAAGAGACCCAGTACTTC. J is TRBJ2-5 and V is TRBV19; possible D gene TRBD2, 5 bases. The CDR3 consists of 16 residues. Germline V gene lookup returns CDR1 LNHDA and CDR2 SQIVND (reference sequence). The ends were cut back, 1 base at V and 2 bases at J, with 14 bases in the middle.

V gene TRBV15 combines with J gene TRBJ1-4; a weak D match, TRBD1 (5 bases). V shed 0 bases and J shed 10 bases, with 18 bases lying between them. The CDR3 length is 16 residues. The germline V gene encodes CDR1 LNHNV and CDR2 YYDKDF (reference sequence). DNA of the CDR3: TGTGCCACCAGCAGAGATCCGACGGGGGTGATCGTAAAACTGTTTTTT. Its protein product is CATSRDPTGVIVKLFF.

V usage is TRBV2 and J usage is TRBJ1-4; D unresolved. Germline-derived CDR1 and CDR2 are SNHLY and FYNNEI. V was cut by 6 bases and J by 8 bases, with 19 bases left in between. This CDR3 is built from 15 residues. CDR3 nucleotides: TGTGCCAGCAGGGATCTGGGCAGACCCTTCGAAAAACTGTTTTTT. This encodes CASRDLGRPFEKLFF.

The rearrangement links TRBV7-3 to TRBJ2-7, with D possibly being TRBD2 (7 bases). Germline CDR1 and CDR2: SGHTA and FQGTGA. Trimming removed 3 bases from V and 4 bases from J, with 10 bases in between. CDR3 length equals 13 residues. DNA of the CDR3: TGTGCCAGCAGCTTCGAGGGGGGGTACGAGCAGTACTTC. This translates into CASSFEGGYEQYF.

The chain uses TRBV2 and TRBJ2-2, with 7 nucleotides matching TRBD1. The CDR3 totals 14 residues. V shed 6 bases and J 7 bases; nucleotides not matched to a gene: 8. The V gene's germline CDR1 is SNHLY and CDR2 FYNNEI. This chain's CDR3 is CASRRGRGNGELFF. As DNA, the CDR3 is TGTGCCAGCAGGAGGGGGCGCGGTAACGGGGAGCTGTTTTTT.

The chain uses TRBV29-1 and TRBJ2-1; weak D call: TRBD2 (7 bases). The CDR3 runs to 16 residues. Per germline, CDR1 SQVTM and CDR2 ANQGSEA. V lost 6 bases, J lost 0 bases, and 18 bases lay in between. The CDR3 coding sequence is TGCAGCGTCCCACAGAGGGGGGGAAACTCCTACAATGAGCAGTTCTTC. Translated, it gives CSVPQRGGNSYNEQFF.

The chain is built from TRBV9 and TRBJ2-7; TRBD1 agrees at 12 bases. CDR3 length: 15 amino acids. Germline-derived CDR1 and CDR2 are SGDLS and YYNGEE. V lost 4 bases, J lost 6 bases, and 8 bases stayed unmatched. CDR3 nucleotide sequence: TGTGCCAGCAGCCCGCGGGACAGGGGGCCCAGCGAGCAGTACTTC. This codes for CASSPRDRGPSEQYF.

This rearrangement joins TRBV28 to TRBJ1-2; weak D call: TRBD1 (5 bases). The CDR3 consists of 17 residues. V lost 4 bases to trimming and J lost 0 bases, with 18 bases between them. Germline CDR1 reads MDHEN; CDR2 reads SYDVKM. Here the CDR3 reads CASSSPSLGGANYGYTF. CDR3 bases: TGTGCCAGCAGTTCACCCTCTTTGGGGGGTGCTAACTATGGCTACACCTTC.

The genes are TRBV27 and TRBJ1-2; 7 nucleotides align to TRBD1. Germline V gene data show CDR1 as MNHEY and CDR2 as SMNVEV (reference sequence). V shed 5 bases and J 4 bases; nucleotides not matched to a gene: 4. This CDR3 region has 13 residues. The CDR3, as DNA: TGTGCCAGCAGTCTCCGGACAGGCTATGGCTACACCTTC. Its protein product is CASSLRTGYGYTF.

This sequence joins TRBV10-3 and TRBJ2-7; 8 bases are shared with TRBD1. This CDR3 comprises 16 residues. Germline CDR1 reads ENHRY; CDR2 reads SYGVKD. Trimming cost V 4 bases and J 6 bases; bases outside gene matches: 14. The CDR3 reads CAISGGGQGARSEQYF. CDR3 coding DNA: TGTGCCATCAGTGGAGGCGGGCAGGGGGCTAGGTCCGAGCAGTACTTC.

CDR3 sequence reads: CASTDAGATEAFF. For the CDR3, the DNA is TGTGCCAGCACAGACGCGGGGGCCACTGAAGCTTTCTTT. The V gene is TRBV6-6, the J gene TRBJ1-1, with a weak D call TRBD1 (6 bases). Germline V gene lookup returns CDR1 MNHNY and CDR2 SVGAGI (reference sequence). This CDR3 is 13 amino acids long. The V gene lost 7 bases and the J gene lost 4 bases, with 13 bases spanning the gap.

The chain recombines TRBV6-5 with TRBJ2-2; 9 bases map to TRBD2. Trimming removed 8 bases from V and 4 bases from J; junction bases left unmatched: 5. This CDR3 spans 14 amino acids. Germline values: CDR1 MNHEY, CDR2 SVGAGI. The DNA for the CDR3 is TGTGCCAGCGGCCTAGCGGGACCCACCGGGGAGCTGTTTTTT. Protein sequence: CASGLAGPTGELFF.